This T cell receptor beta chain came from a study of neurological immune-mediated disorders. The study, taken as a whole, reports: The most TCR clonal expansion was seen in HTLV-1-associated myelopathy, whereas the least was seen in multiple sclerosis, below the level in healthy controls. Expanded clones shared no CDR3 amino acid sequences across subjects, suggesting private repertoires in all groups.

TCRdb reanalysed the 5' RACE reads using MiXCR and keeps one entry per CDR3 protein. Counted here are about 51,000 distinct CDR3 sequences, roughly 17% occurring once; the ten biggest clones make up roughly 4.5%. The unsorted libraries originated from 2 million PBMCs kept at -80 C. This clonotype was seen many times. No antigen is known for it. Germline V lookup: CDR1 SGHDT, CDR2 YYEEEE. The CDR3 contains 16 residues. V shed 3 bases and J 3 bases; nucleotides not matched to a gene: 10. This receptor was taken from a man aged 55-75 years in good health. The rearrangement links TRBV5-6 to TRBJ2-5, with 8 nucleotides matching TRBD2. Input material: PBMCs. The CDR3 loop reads CASSWVAGLAEETQYF. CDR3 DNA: TGTGCCAGCAGCTGGGTAGCGGGACTTGCGGAAGAGACCCAGTACTTC.